The entry that follows covers one T cell receptor beta chain sequence. Its matching antigen is unknown. The sample originates from a study of T cell responses to AZD1222 COVID-19 vaccine. Study context: Second-dose timings of about 4 or about 12 weeks were pooled.

General study points: The study identified only six AZD1222 recipients as seropositive at baseline. Repertoires were collected only later (after the peak T cell response had occurred). Vaccine-related CD4 TCRs covered spike, predominating at 160-218 and 743-854.

Looked up from germline, CDR1 is SGHTS and CDR2 is YDEGEE. The CDR3 spans 17 residues. V shed 1 base and J 7 bases; nucleotides not matched to a gene: 11. Here immunoSEQ multiplex PCR was the method, and the copy in TCRdb shows in-frame clones only, minus some. Here the sample spans tens of thousands of clones, around 90% being singletons. The genes are TRBV5-8 and TRBJ1-4; 9 bases agree with TRBD1. The TCR originated in an adult in good health. Specimen: peripheral blood, collected on day 0 of AZD1222 vaccination. The CDR3 DNA reads as TGTGCCAGCAGCTTGAGTGGGACAGGGCTGAGGGGTGAAAAACTGTTTTTT. Translated: CASSLSGTGLRGEKLFF.